This TCR beta chain stems from a study of cytomegalovirus exposure and HLA in healthy donors. PCR was performed using 60 Vbeta and 13 Jbeta primers. Clones were read by immunoSEQ multiplex PCR, and TCRdb kept only the in-frame ones, dropping some. This table holds approximately 150,000 clones, 65% to 80% found once. On this clone: Its antigen is not identified.

Study results and limitations: HLA allele associations emerged for 15,000 to 20,000 TCR beta sequences in a later analysis, at 0.05 false discovery rate. Common viral pathogens seemed to be connected with several of the most significant clusters, according to a later analysis. Rare sequences made up most TCRs, while some public TCRs were found in many donors. Donors belonging to an Asian-associated ancestry cluster reportedly showed fewer N-insertions in productive TCRs than the roughly 670-donor mean, according to what a later analysis found.

This CDR3 spans 13 amino acids. Per the germline V gene, CDR1 is SNHLY and CDR2 is FYNNEI. V dropped 4 bases and J dropped 6; count of bases not matched to a gene: 4. The chain links TRBV2 to TRBJ1-2, with 8 nucleotides matching TRBD1. The sequence derives from a man between 40 and 49 years old in good health and CMV-seropositive. Sequenced sample: PBMCs. Written as DNA, the CDR3 is TGTGCCAGCAGTGGGACAGGGTTGGATGGCTACACCTTC. Protein: CASSGTGLDGYTF.